The next 23 T cell receptor beta chains were all read from a single sample in a study of OX40 agonist ivuxolimab in advanced cancers. Produced via immunoSEQ multiplex PCR; TCRdb's table is partial and in-frame only. The repertoire holds 52,000 or so clones, with roughly 94% as singletons. Sequencing was performed on CD4+ or CD8+ T cells sorted from blood, taken in a trial of the OX40 agonist ivuxolimab. These receptors were collected from an adult with an advanced solid tumor such as melanoma, head and neck, liver or kidney cancer.

This chain connects TRBV4-2 to TRBJ2-1, with TRBD2 matching over 9 bases. The CDR3 runs 16 residues. The trim removed 1 base at V and 12 bases at J, leaving 13 bases unmatched. The germline V gene encodes CDR1 LGHNA and CDR2 YNFKEQ. The DNA of the CDR3 is TGTGCCAGCAGCCAAGGAGGGTCTAGCGGGATGATTCGGCAGTTCTTC. This encodes CASSQGGSSGMIRQFF.

The chain recombines TRBV7-2 with TRBJ2-7; maybe TRBD2 (6 bases). Germline lookup yields CDR1 SGHTA and CDR2 FQGNSA. The CDR3 length is 16 residues. The V end was cut by 3 bases, the J end by 3 bases, with 18 bases between. CDR3 residues: CASSFDGRERFYEQYF. CDR3 DNA sequence: TGTGCCAGCAGCTTCGACGGCCGGGAGCGGTTCTACGAGCAGTACTTC. The variable domain in full, completed from reference TRBV7-2 and TRBJ2-7, reads GAGVSQSPSNKVTEKGKDVELRCDPISGHTALYWYRQSLGQGLEFLIYFQGNSAPDKSGLPSDRFSAERTGGSVSTLTIQRTQQEDSAVYLCASSFDGRERFYEQYFGPGTRLTVT.

This chain links TRBV19 with TRBJ2-7; D tentatively reads TRBD1 or TRBD2 (6 bases each). V was pared by 9 bases and J by 6 bases, with 21 bases between. Germline V gene lookup returns CDR1 LNHDA and CDR2 SQIVND (reference sequence). This CDR3 has 14 residues. The CDR3 DNA follows: TGTGCCAGCACGATGGGTTGGGGGGCCGGCGAGCAGTACTTC. It translates to CASTMGWGAGEQYF.

The chain combines TRBV7-9 with TRBJ2-7; perhaps TRBD1 as D (5 bases). The V end was cut by 5 bases, the J end by 3 bases, with 5 bases between. This CDR3 has 11 amino acids. The germline CDR1 and CDR2 sequences are SEHNR and FQNEAQ (reference sequence). The chain's CDR3 is CASSTGYEQYF. The CDR3 region has the DNA TGTGCCAGCAGCACAGGCTACGAGCAGTACTTC.

The chain is built from TRBV27 and TRBJ1-1, with D possibly TRBD1 on 6 matching bases. The length of the CDR3 is 16 residues. Trimming shortened V by 1 base and J by 4 bases, and 16 bases separated the two germline ends. The germline CDR1 and CDR2 sequences are MNHEY and SMNVEV (reference sequence). Here the CDR3 reads CASSLWGPGVGTEAFF. The DNA of the CDR3 is TGTGCCAGCAGTTTATGGGGACCAGGGGTGGGCACTGAAGCTTTCTTT.

The chain has TRBV5-1 and TRBJ1-2; no firm D call. Germline V gene lookup returns CDR1 SGHRS and CDR2 YFSETQ. V shed 3 bases and J shed 1 base, with 10 bases lying between them. The CDR3 runs 14 residues. The CDR3 DNA reads as TGCGCCAGCAGCTACGGAGGAATTAACTATGGCTACACCTTC. Its translation is CASSYGGINYGYTF.

The V and J genes are TRBV6-5 and TRBJ1-1; D unclear. Between the trimmed V and J ends, which lost 0 bases and 4 bases, there was a span of 15 bases. The CDR3 length is 16 residues. The germline gives CDR1 MNHEY, CDR2 SVGAGI. CDR3 in amino acids: CASSYSTEKGFTEAFF. The CDR3 bases are TGTGCCAGCAGTTACTCGACGGAGAAAGGGTTCACTGAAGCTTTCTTT.

V gene TRBV19 combines with J gene TRBJ2-1; 12 nucleotides agree with TRBD2. Losses at the gene ends were 5 bases for V and 4 bases for J; bases not matched to a gene: 9. The CDR3 has 17 residues. Germline V gene sequence: CDR1 LNHDA, CDR2 SQIVND (reference sequence). The CDR3 DNA reads as TGTGCCAGTAGTCCATGGACTAGCGGGACGGCTTACAATGAGCAGTTCTTC. This gives the protein CASSPWTSGTAYNEQFF.

The chain combines TRBV19 with TRBJ1-2; 10 nucleotides align to TRBD1. Losses at the gene ends were 11 bases for V and 3 bases for J; bases not matched to a gene: 9. Germline assignment: CDR1 LNHDA and CDR2 SQIVND (reference sequence). The CDR3 is made up of 14 amino acids. CDR3: CASEGTGDHYGYTF. The CDR3, as DNA: TGTGCCTCCGAGGGGACAGGGGATCACTATGGCTACACCTTC.

V is TRBV9 and J is TRBJ2-1, with TRBD2 identical over 10 bases. The V segment lost 3 bases and the J segment 9 bases; nucleotides outside the gene matches: 6. Germline V lookup: CDR1 SGDLS, CDR2 YYNGEE. The CDR3 is made up of 14 amino acids. CDR3 in DNA: TGTGCCAGCAGCGCAGCGGGAGGGCCCCCTGAGCAGTTCTTC. Translated, it gives CASSAAGGPPEQFF.

This clone was seen once. The chain employs TRBV11-2 and TRBJ2-7; TRBD2 is a possible D gene (6 bases). The germline V and J ends were trimmed by 1 base and 2 bases, with 6 bases remaining between them. This CDR3 has 13 residues. Germline lookup yields CDR1 SGHAT and CDR2 FQNNGV. The CDR3 DNA reads TGTGCCAGCAGCTTAGCGGGAGCCTACGAGCAGTACTTC. Residues: CASSLAGAYEQYF. Looking up the rest from reference TRBV11-2 and TRBJ2-7 gives the full variable domain: EAGVAQSPRYKIIEKRQSVAFWCNPISGHATLYWYQQILGQGPKLLIQFQNNGVVDDSQLPKDRFSAERLKGVDSTLKIQPAKLEDSAVYLCASSLAGAYEQYFGPGTRLTVT.

V gene TRBV4-1 combines with J gene TRBJ2-7, with D perhaps matching TRBD1 or TRBD2 (5 bases each). V was pared by 7 bases and J by 0 bases, with 13 bases between. Germline assignment: CDR1 MGHRA and CDR2 YSYEKL. CDR3 size: 14 residues. The CDR3 DNA is TGCGCCAGCACCCCCGGGACCCTCTCCTACGAGCAGTACTTC. Residues: CASTPGTLSYEQYF.

As DNA, the CDR3 is TGTGCCTGGAGTGGGGCCCCTTTGACCACCGGATACGAGCAGTACTTC. It yields the protein CAWSGAPLTTGYEQYF. The V call is TRBV30, the J call TRBJ2-7; no reliable D call. The ends were cut back, 1 base at V and 4 bases at J, with 20 bases in the middle. Germline V gives CDR1 GTSNPN, CDR2 SVGIG (reference sequence). This CDR3 comprises 16 residues. Combining the CDR3 with reference TRBV30 and TRBJ2-7 gives the whole variable domain SQTIHQWPATLVQPVGSPLSLECTVEGTSNPNLYWYRQAAGRGLQLLFYSVGIGQISSEVPQNLSASRPQDRQFILSSKKLLLSDSGFYLCAWSGAPLTTGYEQYFGPGTRLTVT.

The chain is built from TRBV5-4 and TRBJ2-7; unclear D gene. Germline CDR1 and CDR2: SGHNT and YYREEE (reference sequence). The CDR3 is made up of 15 amino acids. Trimming removed 4 bases at V and 6 bases at J, with 20 bases between. CDR3 sequence reads: CASSTFGLETTEQYF. The CDR3, as DNA: TGTGCCAGCAGCACTTTTGGGTTGGAGACAACCGAGCAGTACTTC.

The chain combines TRBV4-1 with TRBJ2-6; TRBD2 agrees at 7 bases. Unmatched junction bases numbered 9, after V lost 4 bases and J lost 0 bases. Germline loops: CDR1 MGHRA, CDR2 YSYEKL. This CDR3 is 18 amino acids long. The DNA for the CDR3 is TGCGCCAGCAGCCCCAGCGGGGCGAGTAGCTCTGGGGCCAACGTCCTGACTTTC. Translating it yields CASSPSGASSSGANVLTF.

The rearrangement joins TRBV2 to TRBJ1-2, with 10 bases fitting TRBD1. Germline V gene lookup returns CDR1 SNHLY and CDR2 FYNNEI. The V gene end was trimmed by 6 bases and the J gene end by 6 bases; junction bases not matched to a gene: 10. The CDR3 runs 15 residues. The CDR3 region is CASSPGTGALNGYTF. The CDR3 nucleotides are TGTGCCAGCAGCCCAGGGACAGGGGCCTTGAATGGCTACACCTTC.

The gene calls are TRBV9 and TRBJ2-7; no clear D gene. The length of the CDR3 is 13 residues. Germline V gene lookup returns CDR1 SGDLS and CDR2 YYNGEE. V lost 2 bases, J lost 0 bases, and 6 bases lay in between. In nucleotides, the CDR3 is TGTGCCAGCAGCGTCAGTTCCTCCTACGAGCAGTACTTC. Its translation: CASSVSSSYEQYF.

This clone is a singleton in its sample. The chain recombines TRBV2 with TRBJ2-1; TRBD2 aligns across 9 bases. V lost 6 bases, J lost 4 bases, and 7 bases stayed unmatched. This CDR3 comprises 15 residues. Germline V gene data show CDR1 as SNHLY and CDR2 as FYNNEI. The CDR3 DNA reads as TGTGCCAGCAGCCCAGGACTAGCGTTGTACAATGAGCAGTTCTTC. Its protein is CASSPGLALYNEQFF.

The chain uses TRBV29-1 and TRBJ1-1; D may be TRBD1 (5 bases). Trimming shortened V by 0 bases and J by 7 bases, and 9 bases separated the two germline ends. Looked up from germline, CDR1 is SQVTM and CDR2 is ANQGSEA. The CDR3 extends over 12 amino acids. Here the CDR3 reads CSVEEWGDEAFF. CDR3 coding DNA: TGCAGCGTTGAAGAATGGGGGGATGAAGCTTTCTTT.

The chain links TRBV25-1 to TRBJ2-7, with 9 bases lining up with TRBD1. V lost 5 bases and J lost 2; bases outside the gene matches: 4. From germline, CDR1 is MGHDK and CDR2 SYGVNS. This CDR3 comprises 14 residues. The CDR3 bases are TGTGCCAGCAGTCGTCGACAGGGGGCCTACGAGCAGTACTTC. Translated: CASSRRQGAYEQYF.

The chain couples TRBV5-8 to TRBJ1-4; a possible D gene is TRBD1 (5 bases). V gave up 4 bases and J gave up 0 bases, with 13 bases separating them. Germline lookup yields CDR1 SGHTS and CDR2 YDEGEE. The CDR3 totals 16 residues. The CDR3 here is CASSGGATATNEKLFF. The CDR3 bases are TGTGCCAGCAGCGGTGGGGCAACTGCAACTAATGAAAAACTGTTTTTT.

This chain links TRBV4-2 with TRBJ2-1, with 9 bases that match TRBD2. There are 15 residues in the CDR3. Trimming removed 4 bases from V and 7 bases from J; junction bases left unmatched: 8. CDR1 LGHNA and CDR2 YNFKEQ come from the germline V gene. CDR3: CASSPTAAGGNEQFF. CDR3 coding DNA: TGTGCCAGCAGCCCGACGGCGGCGGGAGGGAATGAGCAGTTCTTC.

This clone is a singleton in its sample. The rearrangement links TRBV19 to TRBJ2-1; 13 nucleotides align to TRBD2. CDR1 is LNHDA and CDR2 is SQIVND in the germline V gene (reference sequence). The CDR3 sequence is 16 residues long. The junction had 3 bases not matched to a gene; V was cut back by 6 bases and J by 1 base. CDR3 region: CASSLGLAGSYNEQFF. The CDR3 nucleotides read TGTGCCAGTAGCCTGGGACTAGCGGGGTCCTACAATGAGCAGTTCTTC.